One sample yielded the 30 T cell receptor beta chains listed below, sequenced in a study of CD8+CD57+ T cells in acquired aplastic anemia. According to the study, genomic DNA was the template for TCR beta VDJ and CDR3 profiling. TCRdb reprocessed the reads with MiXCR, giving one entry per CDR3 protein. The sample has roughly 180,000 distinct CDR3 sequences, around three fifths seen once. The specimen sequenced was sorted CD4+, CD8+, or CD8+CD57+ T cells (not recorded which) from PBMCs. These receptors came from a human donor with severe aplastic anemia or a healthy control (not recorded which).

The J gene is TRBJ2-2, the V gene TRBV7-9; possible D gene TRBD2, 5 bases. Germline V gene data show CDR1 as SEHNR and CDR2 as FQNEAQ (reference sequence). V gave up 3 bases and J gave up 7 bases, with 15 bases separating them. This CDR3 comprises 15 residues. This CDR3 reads CASSLAGDLGGELFF. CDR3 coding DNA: TGTGCCAGCAGCTTGGCCGGGGATTTGGGCGGGGAGCTGTTTTTT.

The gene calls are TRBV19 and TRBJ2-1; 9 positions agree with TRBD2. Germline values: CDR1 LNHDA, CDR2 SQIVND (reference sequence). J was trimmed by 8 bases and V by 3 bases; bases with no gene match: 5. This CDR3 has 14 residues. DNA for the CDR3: TGTGCCAGTAGTATCGGCCTAGCGGGATATGAGCAGTTCTTC. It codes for CASSIGLAGYEQFF.

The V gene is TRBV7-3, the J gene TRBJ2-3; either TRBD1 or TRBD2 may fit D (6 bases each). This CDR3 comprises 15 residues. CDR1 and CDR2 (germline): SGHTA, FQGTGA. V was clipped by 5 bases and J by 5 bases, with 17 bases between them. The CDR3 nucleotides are TGTGCCAGCAGCACTTCTTGGGGGGCAGGAGATACGCAGTATTTT. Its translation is CASSTSWGAGDTQYF. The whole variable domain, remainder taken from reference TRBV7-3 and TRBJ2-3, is GAGVSQTPSNKVTEKGKYVELRCDPISGHTALYWYRQSLGQGPEFLIYFQGTGAADDSGLPNDRFFAVRPEGSVSTLKIQRTERGDSAVYLCASSTSWGAGDTQYFGPGTRLTVL.

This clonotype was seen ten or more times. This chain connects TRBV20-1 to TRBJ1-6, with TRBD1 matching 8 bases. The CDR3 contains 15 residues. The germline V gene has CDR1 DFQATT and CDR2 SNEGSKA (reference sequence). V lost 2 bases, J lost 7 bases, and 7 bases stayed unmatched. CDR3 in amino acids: CSARIIGTGNSPLHF. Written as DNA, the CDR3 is TGCAGTGCTAGAATTATCGGGACAGGCAATTCACCCCTCCACTTT.

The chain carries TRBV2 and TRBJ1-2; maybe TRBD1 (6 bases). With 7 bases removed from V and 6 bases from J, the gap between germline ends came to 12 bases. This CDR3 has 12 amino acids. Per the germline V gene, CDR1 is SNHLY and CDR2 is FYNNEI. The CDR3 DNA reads TGTGCCAGCATCCCCGGGGGGCATGGCTACACCTTC. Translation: CASIPGGHGYTF.

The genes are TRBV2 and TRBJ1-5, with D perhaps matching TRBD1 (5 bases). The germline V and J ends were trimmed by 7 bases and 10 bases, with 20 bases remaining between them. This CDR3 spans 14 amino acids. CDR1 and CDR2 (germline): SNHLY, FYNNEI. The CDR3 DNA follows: TGTGCCAGCAAAAGCGGGGGGGTTGGTATCCCCCAGCATTTT. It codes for CASKSGGVGIPQHF.

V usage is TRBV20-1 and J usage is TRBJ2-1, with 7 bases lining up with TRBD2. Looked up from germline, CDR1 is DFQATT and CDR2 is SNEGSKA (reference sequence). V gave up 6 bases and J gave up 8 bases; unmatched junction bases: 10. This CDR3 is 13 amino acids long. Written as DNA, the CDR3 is TGCAGTGCCAGTCCGGGACTAAATTATGAGCAGTTCTTC. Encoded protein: CSASPGLNYEQFF.

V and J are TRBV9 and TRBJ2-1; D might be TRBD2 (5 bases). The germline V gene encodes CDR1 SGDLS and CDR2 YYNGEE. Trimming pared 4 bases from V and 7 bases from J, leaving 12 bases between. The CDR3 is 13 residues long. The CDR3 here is CASSPNRGNEQFF. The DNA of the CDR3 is TGTGCCAGCAGCCCCAACCGGGGAAATGAGCAGTTCTTC. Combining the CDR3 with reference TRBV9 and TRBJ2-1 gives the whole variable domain DSGVTQTPKHLITATGQRVTLRCSPRSGDLSVYWYQQSLDQGLQFLIQYYNGEERAKGNILERFSAQQFPDLHSELNLSSLELGDSALYFCASSPNRGNEQFFGPGTRLTVL.

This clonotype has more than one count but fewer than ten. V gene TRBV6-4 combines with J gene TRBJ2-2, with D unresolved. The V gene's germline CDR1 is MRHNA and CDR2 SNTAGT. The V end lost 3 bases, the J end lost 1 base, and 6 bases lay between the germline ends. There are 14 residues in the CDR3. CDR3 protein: CASSEDGNTGELFF. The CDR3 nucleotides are TGTGCCAGCAGTGAGGACGGGAACACCGGGGAGCTGTTTTTT.

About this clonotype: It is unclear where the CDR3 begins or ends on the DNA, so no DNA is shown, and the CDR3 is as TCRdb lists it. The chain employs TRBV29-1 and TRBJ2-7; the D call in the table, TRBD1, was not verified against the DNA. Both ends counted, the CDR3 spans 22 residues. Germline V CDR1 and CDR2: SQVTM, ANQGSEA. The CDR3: CQLPDICVLLCHQGGLTNEQYF.

CDR3 amino acids: CSVAQNEMNTEAFF. In nucleotides, the CDR3 is TGCAGCGTTGCCCAGAACGAGATGAACACTGAAGCTTTCTTT. The chain employs TRBV29-1 and TRBJ1-1; D remains ambiguous. CDR1 and CDR2 (germline): SQVTM, ANQGSEA. The V gene lost 4 bases and the J gene lost 0 bases, with 12 bases spanning the gap. This CDR3 region has 14 residues. The variable domain in full, with the rest retrieved from reference TRBV29-1 and TRBJ1-1, is SAVISQKPSRDICQRGTSLTIQCQVDSQVTMMFWYRQQPGQSLTLIATANQGSEATYESGFVIDKFPISRPNLTFSTLTVSNMSPEDSSIYLCSVAQNEMNTEAFFGQGTRLTVV.

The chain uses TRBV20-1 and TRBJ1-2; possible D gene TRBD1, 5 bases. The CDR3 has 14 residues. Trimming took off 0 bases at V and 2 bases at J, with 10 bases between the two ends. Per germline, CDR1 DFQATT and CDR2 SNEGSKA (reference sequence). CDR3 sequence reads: CSARESGGNYGYTF. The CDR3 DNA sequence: TGCAGTGCTAGAGAGAGTGGGGGAAACTATGGCTACACCTTC.

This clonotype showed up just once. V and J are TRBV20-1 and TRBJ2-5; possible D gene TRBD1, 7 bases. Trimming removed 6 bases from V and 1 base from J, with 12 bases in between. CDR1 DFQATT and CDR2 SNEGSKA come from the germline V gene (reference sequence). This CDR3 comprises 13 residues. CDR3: CSAGGDSQETQYF. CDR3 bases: TGCAGTGCAGGCGGGGACAGCCAAGAGACCCAGTACTTC.

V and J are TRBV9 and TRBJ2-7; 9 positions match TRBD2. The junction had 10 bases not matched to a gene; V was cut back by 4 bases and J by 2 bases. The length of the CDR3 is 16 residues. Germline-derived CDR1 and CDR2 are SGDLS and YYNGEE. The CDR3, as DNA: TGTGCCAGCAGCCAAGAAGTGACTAGCGGCCCCTACGAGCAGTACTTC. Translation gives CASSQEVTSGPYEQYF.

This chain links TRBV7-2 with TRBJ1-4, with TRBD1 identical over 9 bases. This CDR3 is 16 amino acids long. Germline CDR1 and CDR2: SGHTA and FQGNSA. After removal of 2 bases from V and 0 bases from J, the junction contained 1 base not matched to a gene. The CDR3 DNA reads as TGTGCCAGCAGCTTATGGGACAGGGCAACTAATGAAAAACTGTTTTTT. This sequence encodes CASSLWDRATNEKLFF.

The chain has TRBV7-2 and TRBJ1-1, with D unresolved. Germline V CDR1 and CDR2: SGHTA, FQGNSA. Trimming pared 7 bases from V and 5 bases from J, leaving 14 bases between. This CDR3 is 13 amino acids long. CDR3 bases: TGTGCCAGCACCCAAGGTAGGAGGACTGAAGCTTTCTTT. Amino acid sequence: CASTQGRRTEAFF.

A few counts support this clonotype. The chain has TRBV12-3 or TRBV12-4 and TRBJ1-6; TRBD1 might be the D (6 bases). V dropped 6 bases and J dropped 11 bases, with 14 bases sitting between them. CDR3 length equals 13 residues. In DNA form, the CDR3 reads TGTGCCAGCAGCTCGGCGCAGGGGACACCCCTCCACTTT. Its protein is CASSSAQGTPLHF.

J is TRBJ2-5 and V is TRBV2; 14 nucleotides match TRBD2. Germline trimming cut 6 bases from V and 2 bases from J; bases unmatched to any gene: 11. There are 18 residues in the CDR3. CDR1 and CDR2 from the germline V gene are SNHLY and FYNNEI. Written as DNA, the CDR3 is TGTGCCAGCAGCGAAAGGACTAGCGGGGGGCTAAATCAAGAGACCCAGTACTTC. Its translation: CASSERTSGGLNQETQYF.

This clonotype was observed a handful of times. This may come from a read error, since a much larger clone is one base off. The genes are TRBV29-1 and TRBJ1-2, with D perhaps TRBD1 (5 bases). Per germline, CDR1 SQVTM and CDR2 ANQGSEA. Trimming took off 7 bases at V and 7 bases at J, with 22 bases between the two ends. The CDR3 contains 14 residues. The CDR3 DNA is TGCAGCGCTCTATTAGGGGCCCACTTGGGTGGCTACACCTTC. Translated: CSALLGAHLGGYTF. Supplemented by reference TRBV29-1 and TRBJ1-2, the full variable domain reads SAVISQKPSRDICQRGTSLTIQCQVDSQVTMMFWYRQQPGQSLTLIATANQGSEATYESGFVIDKFPISRPNLTFSTLTVSNMSPEDSSIYLCSALLGAHLGGYTFGSGTRLTVV.

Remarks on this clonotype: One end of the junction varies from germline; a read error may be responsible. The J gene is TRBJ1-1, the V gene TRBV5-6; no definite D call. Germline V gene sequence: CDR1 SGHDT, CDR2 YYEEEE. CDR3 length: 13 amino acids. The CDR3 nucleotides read TGCGCCAGCAGCTTGGGGAGTCTTCCTGAAGCTTTCTTT. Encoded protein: CASSLGSLPEAFF.

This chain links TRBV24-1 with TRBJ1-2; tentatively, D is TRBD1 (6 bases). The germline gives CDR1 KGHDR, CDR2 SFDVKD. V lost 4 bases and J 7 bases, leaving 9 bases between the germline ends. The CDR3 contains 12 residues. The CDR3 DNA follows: TGTGCCACCAGTGACAGGGGCCTTGGCTACACCTTC. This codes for CATSDRGLGYTF.

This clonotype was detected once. The CDR3 region is CSVDSSSYNEQFF. As DNA, the CDR3 is TGCAGCGTTGACAGCAGCTCCTACAATGAGCAGTTCTTC. The chain carries TRBV29-1 and TRBJ2-1; no clear D gene. Germline lookup yields CDR1 SQVTM and CDR2 ANQGSEA. V lost 3 bases and J 0 bases, leaving 6 bases between the germline ends. The CDR3 loop spans 13 amino acids.

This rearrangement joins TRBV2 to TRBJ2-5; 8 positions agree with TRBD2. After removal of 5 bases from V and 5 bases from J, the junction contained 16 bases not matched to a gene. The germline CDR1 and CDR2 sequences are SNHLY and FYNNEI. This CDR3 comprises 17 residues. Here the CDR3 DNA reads TGTGCCAGCAGTTACCCCGGGGGGGGGAGGGCAAAGGAGACCCAGTACTTC. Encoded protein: CASSYPGGGRAKETQYF.

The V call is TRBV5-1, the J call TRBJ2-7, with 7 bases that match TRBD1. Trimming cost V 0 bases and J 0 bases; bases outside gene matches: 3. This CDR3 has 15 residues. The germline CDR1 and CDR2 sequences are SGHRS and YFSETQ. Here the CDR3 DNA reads TGCGCCAGCAGCTTGGGGCAGGGGGTCTCCTACGAGCAGTACTTC. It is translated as CASSLGQGVSYEQYF. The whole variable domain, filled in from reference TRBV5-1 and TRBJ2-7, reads KAGVTQTPRYLIKTRGQQVTLSCSPISGHRSVSWYQQTPGQGLQFLFEYFSETQRNKGNFPGRFSGRQFSNSRSEMNVSTLELGDSALYLCASSLGQGVSYEQYFGPGTRLTVT.

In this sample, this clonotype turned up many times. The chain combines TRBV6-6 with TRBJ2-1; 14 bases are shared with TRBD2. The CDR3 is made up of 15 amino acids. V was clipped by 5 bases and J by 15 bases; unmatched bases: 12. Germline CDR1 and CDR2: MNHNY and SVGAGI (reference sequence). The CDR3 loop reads CASSNGLAGGPGGFF. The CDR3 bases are TGTGCCAGCAGTAACGGACTAGCGGGGGGCCCCGGCGGGTTCTTC.

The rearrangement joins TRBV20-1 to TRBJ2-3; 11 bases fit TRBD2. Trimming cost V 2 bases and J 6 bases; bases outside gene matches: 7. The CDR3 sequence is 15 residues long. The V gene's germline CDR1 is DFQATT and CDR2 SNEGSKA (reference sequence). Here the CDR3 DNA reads TGCAGTGCTAGACGACCGGGACTAGCGGACGATACGCAGTATTTT. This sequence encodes CSARRPGLADDTQYF.

CDR3 region: CASSHYQREQYF. CDR3 DNA: TGTGCCAGCAGCCATTATCAACGCGAGCAGTACTTC. The J gene is TRBJ2-7, the V gene TRBV7-2; D remains ambiguous. Germline CDR1 reads SGHTA; CDR2 reads FQGNSA. The V end lost 5 bases, the J end lost 6 bases, and 11 bases lay between the germline ends. The CDR3 spans 12 residues. The variable domain in full, with the rest retrieved from reference TRBV7-2 and TRBJ2-7, is GAGVSQSPSNKVTEKGKDVELRCDPISGHTALYWYRQSLGQGLEFLIYFQGNSAPDKSGLPSDRFSAERTGGSVSTLTIQRTQQEDSAVYLCASSHYQREQYFGPGTRLTVT.

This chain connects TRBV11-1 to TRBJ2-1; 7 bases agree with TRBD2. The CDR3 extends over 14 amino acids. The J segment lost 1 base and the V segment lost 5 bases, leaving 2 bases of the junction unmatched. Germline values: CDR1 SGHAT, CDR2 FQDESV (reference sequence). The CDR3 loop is CASSRGESYNEQFF. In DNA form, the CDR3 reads TGTGCCAGCAGCCGGGGGGAGTCCTACAATGAGCAGTTCTTC.

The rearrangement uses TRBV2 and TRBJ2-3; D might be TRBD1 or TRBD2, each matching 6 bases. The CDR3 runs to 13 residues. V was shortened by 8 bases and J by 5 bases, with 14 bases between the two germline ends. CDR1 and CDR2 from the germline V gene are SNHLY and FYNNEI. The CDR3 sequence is CASFRGLRDTQYF. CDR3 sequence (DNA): TGTGCCAGCTTTCGGGGGCTGAGAGATACGCAGTATTTT.

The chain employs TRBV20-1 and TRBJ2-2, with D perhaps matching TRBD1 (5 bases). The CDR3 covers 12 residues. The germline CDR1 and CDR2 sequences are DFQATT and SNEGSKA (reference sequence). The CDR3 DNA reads TGCGGTACCACAGGTCTCACCGGGGAGCTGTTTTTT. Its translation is CGTTGLTGELFF.